The text below deals with one TCR beta chain. Its antigen is unidentified. The CDR3 is 14 residues long. CDR1 is SQVTM and CDR2 is ANQGSEA in the germline V gene. V shed 6 bases and J 6 bases; nucleotides not matched to a gene: 8. Repertoires were generated with immunoSEQ multiplex PCR, while TCRdb's copy carries only in-frame clones and drops some. Of about 64,000 clones in the sample, around 92% are singletons; the top ten hold over 1%. The sample belongs to a study of cytomegalovirus exposure and HLA in healthy donors. Study-wide results and caveats: Among TCR beta chains, those listed as cytomegalovirus-associated numbered fewer than 200. In vitro experiments confirmed that a few CMV-associated chains were specific for CMV antigens. Across donors, most TCRs were seen rarely, yet some public ones were widespread.

This chain uses TRBV29-1 with TRBJ2-1, with 10 bases that match TRBD1. Sequences were obtained from PBMCs. The sequence was collected from a woman under 30 in good health and CMV-seronegative. CDR3 residues: CSVVPGTGANEQFF. In DNA form, the CDR3 reads TGCAGCGTCGTACCCGGGACAGGGGCCAATGAGCAGTTCTTC.